The entry that follows covers one TCR beta chain sequence. Antigen unknown. V was pared by 6 bases and J by 2 bases, with 13 bases between. In germline, CDR1 is SNHLY, CDR2 FYNNEI. The CDR3 contains 14 residues. This record belongs to a study of T cell responses to AZD1222 COVID-19 vaccine. Study findings and constraints: Among those given AZD1222, only five to seven were seropositive at baseline. The span of vaccine-associated CD4 TCRs extended across spike, with dominance at 160-218 and 743-854.

The method was immunoSEQ multiplex PCR; TCRdb's version includes in-frame clones alone and lacks a portion of them. This sample has roughly 200,000 clones, with around 94% found just once. The rearrangement links TRBV2 to TRBJ2-5, with D tentatively TRBD1 (6 bases). The TCR sequence derives from an adult who received the MenACWY meningococcal vaccine as a control. This specimen was peripheral blood, taken 28 days after the second dose of the MenACWY control vaccine. The CDR3 DNA reads as TGTGCCAGCAGACAGGGTGTAGGGCAAGAGACCCAGTACTTC. The encoded protein is CASRQGVGQETQYF.